This T cell receptor beta chain appears in the sequencing data of a study of Ad26.COV2.S vaccination and SARS-CoV-2 variants (dated by TCRdb to the early 2020s). A note on the overall study: Vaccine-arm donors were drawn from COV1001, a multicentre, randomized, double-blind, placebo-controlled phase I-IIa trial of Ad26.COV2.S in healthy adults. Dosing of Ad26.COV2.S was intramuscular, at either 5x10^10 or 1x10^11 viral particles, delivered as one shot or as two shots spaced 56 days apart. TCRbeta repertoire sequencing served as the tool for gauging how specific and how broad the SARS-CoV-2-reactive T cell receptors were following Ad26.COV2.S vaccination. A total of approximately 30 samples were included in the TCR-sequenced set, comprising roughly 19 Ad26.COV2.S vaccine recipients, 5 placebo recipients and 8 SARS-CoV-2 convalescent individuals. Investigators remained blinded to trial group allocation during experiments and outcome assessment. Participants in the trial were split at random into five groups of five each, receiving low-dose or high-dose Ad26.COV2.S once or twice, or else placebo on both occasions.

The study at large found these results: Ad26.COV2.S recipients had higher spike-specific TCR breadth than placebo recipients (P = 0.0014). Comparing responses between vaccine doses or regimens was not something the study was powered to do. It was noted by the authors that total T cell responses may have been underestimated by the TCR breadth and depth analyses. Vaccine and placebo recipients had similar non-spike TCR breadth, a finding consistent with the vaccine containing only spike. After vaccination, substantial breadth of spike-specific CD8+ and CD4+ T cell responses was reported.

Notes on this clone: Its specific antigen is unknown. Base quality data are lacking; no much larger clone is found one base away.

The treatment or condition label here, explained by the study, means: roughly 18 received Ad26.COV2.S at low or high dose, single or two shots; about five received placebo; per-sample allocation not given. For vaccine and placebo recipients, the sequenced repertoires came from samples collected on day 63 after the first injection. In Cohort 1b, about two dozen adults aged 18-55 years were enrolled at a single site in Boston, USA, between 29 July and 7 August 2020. Ad26.COV2.S was a replication-incompetent adenovirus type 26 vector expressing a prefusion-stabilized SARS-CoV-2 spike protein from the original Wuhan strain. CDR3 length: 16 amino acids, cysteine to phenylalanine. The entry retains the CDR3 DNA only, 48 bases that are in frame from base 1. The V and J ends are trimmed by 3 bases and 0 bases, leaving 14 bases between them. Taken from the germline V gene, the CDR1 and CDR2 loops are SGHTA and FQGTGA.

TCRbeta CDR3 regions were sequenced with the immunoSEQ Assay. After extraction, genomic DNA underwent amplification by bias-controlled multiplex PCR, followed by high-throughput sequencing. In the authors' own workflow: To quantify the absolute abundance of each unique TCRbeta CDR3 region, sequences were collapsed and filtered. T cell fraction was estimated by normalizing TCRbeta template counts to usable DNA, with usable DNA measured through amplification of reference genes found in all nucleated cells. Repertoire TCRs were annotated as SARS-CoV-2-specific when V gene, CDR3 amino acid sequence and J gene were exactly matched to a known reactive TCR set. The reference SARS-CoV-2 TCR set was obtained from MIRA and was filtered for enrichment in COVID-19-positive ImmuneCODE repertoires, whereby public or cross-reactive TCRs were removed. Using the MIRA antigens, annotated TCRs were further analysed by specific ORF or by position within an ORF. Breadth was defined as the number of annotated unique rearrangements divided by the total number of unique productive rearrangements, and depth was defined as the summed frequency of the annotated unique rearrangements. TCR breadth was compared between groups using two-sided Wilcoxon rank-sum tests. This is the immuneACCESS table as TCRdb keeps it, with only in-frame sequences that have V and J called. A part of the clones is gone; compared with another copy, unresolved V genes explain less than half, and the rest is unexplained. The V and J calls and clone size were taken over from that table, and D and trimming were inferred from the DNA. Within this sample are around 250,000 clones, with 70% to 90% of them counted one time only. The top ten clones comprise nearly 3% of the sample.

The V and J genes are TRBV7-3 and TRBJ1-1; no D segment can be confidently identified. The TCR sequence derives from a person aged 18-60 years who received the Ad26.COV2.S COVID-19 vaccine or a placebo. The sequencing here drew on peripheral blood, taken in a trial of Ad26.COV2.S vaccine versus placebo. The CDR3 protein: CASSLVAHKLNTEAFF. The sequence in DNA is TGTGCCAGCAGCTTGGTTGCCCATAAGCTGAACACTGAAGCTTTCTTT.